The source of this TCR beta chain is a study of post-analysis software for immune sequencing data. As for the study in general: Disease trajectories encompassed relapsing-remitting, secondary progressive and progressive-relapsing multiple sclerosis.

Study-wide results and limits: There was significantly lower normalized Chao1 diversity in multiple sclerosis patients than in controls. Five or six TRBV segments, TRBV5-6, TRBV5-1 and TRBV20-1 among them, were found more frequent in patients than controls. Analysis by F measure revealed that same-batch samples clustered strongly together.

Only a few counts were recorded for this clonotype. Antigen specificity is unknown. The authors incorporated unique molecular identifiers into the TCR beta cDNA libraries. Yield was 450,000 to 650,000 cDNA molecules from around 0.96 to 9.9 million T cells. TCRdb re-called the PCR reads through MiXCR, storing one row per CDR3 protein. The sample carries about 430,000 distinct CDR3 sequences, approximately 42% recorded once. CDR1 and CDR2 from the germline V gene are SGHTA and FQGNSA. Trimming removed 0 bases from V and 8 bases from J; junction bases left unmatched: 11. This CDR3 contains 16 residues. V gene TRBV7-2 combines with J gene TRBJ1-2; TRBD1 matches 8 bases. Specimen: blood. This TCR was recovered from a girl under 10 years old with multiple sclerosis. The CDR3 loop is CASSLAPDRVSRGYTF. The CDR3 coding sequence is TGTGCCAGCAGCTTAGCCCCGGACAGGGTTTCTCGCGGCTACACCTTC.